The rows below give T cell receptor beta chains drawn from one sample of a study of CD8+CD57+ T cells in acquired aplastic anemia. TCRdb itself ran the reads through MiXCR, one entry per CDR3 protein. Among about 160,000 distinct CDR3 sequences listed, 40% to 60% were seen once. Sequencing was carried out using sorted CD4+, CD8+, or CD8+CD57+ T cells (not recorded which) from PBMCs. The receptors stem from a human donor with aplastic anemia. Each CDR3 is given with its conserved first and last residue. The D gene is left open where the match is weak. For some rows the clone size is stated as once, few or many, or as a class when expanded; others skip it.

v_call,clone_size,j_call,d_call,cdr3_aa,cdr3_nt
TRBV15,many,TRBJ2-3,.,CATQASRTDTQYF,TGTGCCACCCAGGCTAGCAGGACAGATACGCAGTATTTT
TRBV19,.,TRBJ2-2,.,CASSIASNTGELFF,TGTGCCAGTAGTATTGCCTCGAACACCGGGGAGCTGTTTTTT
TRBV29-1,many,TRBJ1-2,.,CSAIRGGEGNYGYTF,TGCAGCGCCATCCGGGGGGGGGAGGGTAACTATGGCTACACCTTC
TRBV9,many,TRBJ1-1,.,CASSVYLGVNWEAFF,TGTGCCAGCAGCGTATATCTCGGCGTAAATTGGGAAGCTTTCTTT
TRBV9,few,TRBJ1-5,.,CASSVGSQTNQPQHF,TGTGCCAGCAGCGTAGGTTCGCAAACCAATCAGCCCCAGCATTTT
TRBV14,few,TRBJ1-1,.,CASSQKYLEGYRTEAFF,TGTGCCAGCAGCCAAAAGTATCTAGAGGGATATCGCACTGAAGCTTTCTTT
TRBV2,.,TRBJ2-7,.,CASSEIRSSLGEQYF,TGTGCCAGCAGTGAAATAAGGAGCTCCCTAGGCGAGCAGTACTTC
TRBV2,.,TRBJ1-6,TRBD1,CASLGTGQENSPLHF,TGTGCCAGCCTTGGGACAGGGCAGGAGAATTCACCCCTCCACTTT
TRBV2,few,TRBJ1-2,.,CAPIVARLNGYTF,TGTGCCCCAATCGTCGCCAGGTTGAATGGCTACACCTTC
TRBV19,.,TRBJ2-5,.,CASSIVSGVETQYF,TGTGCCAGTAGTATTGTATCGGGAGTAGAGACCCAGTACTTC
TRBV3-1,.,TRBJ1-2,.,CASSQDTTDYGYTF,TGTGCCAGCAGCCAAGATACGACAGACTATGGCTACACCTTC
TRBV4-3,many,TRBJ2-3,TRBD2,CASSLRLAGVRDTQYF,TGCGCCAGCAGCCTTCGACTAGCGGGAGTAAGAGATACGCAGTATTTT
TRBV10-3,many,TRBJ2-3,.,CAISEGSDTQYF,TGTGCCATCAGTGAAGGGTCCGATACGCAGTATTTT
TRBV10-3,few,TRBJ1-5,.,CAISEGQRNQPQHF,TGTGCCATCAGTGAGGGGCAACGCAATCAGCCCCAGCATTTT
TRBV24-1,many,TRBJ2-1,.,CATGSTGYNEQFF,TGTGCCACCGGATCTACAGGTTACAATGAGCAGTTCTTC
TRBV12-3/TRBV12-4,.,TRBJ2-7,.,CASRRAYEQYF,TGTGCCAGCAGGAGAGCCTACGAGCAGTACTTC
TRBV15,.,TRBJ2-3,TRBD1,CATQGADTQYF,TGTGCCACCCAGGGGGCAGATACGCAGTATTTT
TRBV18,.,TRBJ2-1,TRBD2,CASSTGRLAGDATYNEQFF,TGTGCCAGCTCGACGGGGAGACTAGCGGGGGACGCCACCTACAATGAGCAGTTCTTC
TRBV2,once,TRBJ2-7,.,CASANGVGGWEQYF,TGTGCCAGCGCCAACGGGGTGGGGGGCTGGGAGCAGTACTTC
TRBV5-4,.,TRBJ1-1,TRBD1,CASTRDSKDTEAFF,TGTGCCAGCACCCGGGACAGTAAGGACACTGAAGCTTTCTTT
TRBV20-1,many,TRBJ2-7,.,CSQRRGTYEQYF,TGCAGTCAGAGGAGGGGAACCTACGAGCAGTACTTC
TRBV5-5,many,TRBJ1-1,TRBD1,CASSLFTGGLNTEAFF,TGTGCCAGCAGCTTGTTCACAGGGGGGCTGAACACTGAAGCTTTCTTT
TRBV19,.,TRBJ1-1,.,CASRGKGRGCLNTEAFF,TGTGCCAGTCGTGGAAAGGGACGGGGGTGTCTTAACACTGAAGCTTTCTTT
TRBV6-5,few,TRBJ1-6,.,CASSFRGYNSPLHF,TGTGCCAGCAGTTTTCGGGGTTATAATTCACCCCTCCACTTT
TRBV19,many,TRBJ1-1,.,CASSLDGFTEAFF,TGTGCCAGTAGTCTAGATGGTTTCACTGAAGCTTTCTTT
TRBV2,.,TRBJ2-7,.,CASILFGHEQYF,TGTGCCAGCATTCTTTTCGGGCACGAGCAGTACTTC
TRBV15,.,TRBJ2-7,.,CATTGQGPGGEQYF,TGTGCCACCACCGGACAGGGGCCGGGGGGGGAGCAGTACTTC
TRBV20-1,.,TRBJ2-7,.,CSAAPSPDLCEQYF,TGCAGTGCCGCCCCCTCTCCTGACCTCTGCGAGCAGTACTTC
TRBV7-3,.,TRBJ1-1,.,CASSPGYRNTEAFF,TGTGCCAGCAGCCCAGGGTACCGAAACACTGAAGCTTTCTTT
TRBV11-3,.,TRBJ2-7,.,CASSLKAVFYEQYF,TGTGCCAGCAGCTTAAAGGCGGTTTTCTACGAGCAGTACTTC
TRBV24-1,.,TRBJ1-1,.,CATSDTRPGVGTEAFF,TGTGCCACCAGTGATACCCGCCCGGGGGTCGGCACTGAAGCTTTCTTT
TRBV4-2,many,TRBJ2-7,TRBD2,CASSETSGSTYEQYF,TGTGCCAGCAGCGAGACTAGCGGGAGCACCTACGAGCAGTACTTC
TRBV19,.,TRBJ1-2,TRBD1,CARARDRDGLEGYTF,TGTGCCCGAGCCCGAGACAGGGACGGACTTGAGGGCTACACCTTC
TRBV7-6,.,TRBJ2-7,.,CASSPAAGLYEQYF,TGTGCCAGCAGCCCCGCTGCCGGGTTATACGAGCAGTACTTC
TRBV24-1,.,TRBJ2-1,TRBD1,CATSAGTGVVHEQFF,TGTGCCACCAGTGCCGGGACAGGGGTGGTCCATGAGCAGTTCTTC
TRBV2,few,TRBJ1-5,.,CASQLGGSNQPQHF,TGTGCCAGCCAGTTAGGGGGAAGCAATCAGCCCCAGCATTTT
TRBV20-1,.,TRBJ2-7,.,CSALAGTASSYEQYF,TGCAGTGCCCTGGCCGGGACGGCGAGCTCCTACGAGCAGTACTTC
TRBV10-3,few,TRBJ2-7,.,CAIRTSNEQYF,TGTGCCATCAGGACCTCGAACGAGCAGTACTTC
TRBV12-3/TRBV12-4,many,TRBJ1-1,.,CASSPPSAEAFF,TGTGCCAGCAGCCCCCCTTCAGCTGAAGCTTTCTTT
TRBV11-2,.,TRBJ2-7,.,CASSFLGAVYEQYF,TGTGCCAGCAGCTTCTTGGGGGCTGTCTACGAGCAGTACTTC
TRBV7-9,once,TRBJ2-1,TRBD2,CASWGGNEQFF,TGTGCCAGTTGGGGGGGCAATGAGCAGTTCTTC
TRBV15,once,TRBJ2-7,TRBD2,CATSRDVASGNYEQYF,TGTGCCACCAGCAGAGATGTCGCTAGCGGAAACTACGAGCAGTACTTC
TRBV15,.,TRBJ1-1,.,CATSRDEGQMNTEAFF,TGTGCCACCAGCAGAGATGAAGGACAGATGAACACTGAAGCTTTCTTT
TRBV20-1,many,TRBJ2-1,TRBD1,CSARAEQGVSNEQFF,TGCAGTGCTAGAGCCGAACAGGGGGTTAGCAATGAGCAGTTCTTC
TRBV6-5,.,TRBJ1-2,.,CASSYSSPIDGYTF,TGTGCCAGCAGTTACTCGAGTCCGATTGATGGCTACACCTTC
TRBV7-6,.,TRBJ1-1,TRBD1,CASGTGEAFF,TGTGCCAGCGGGACAGGCGAAGCTTTCTTT
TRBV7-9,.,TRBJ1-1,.,CASSRQIMNTEAFF,TGTGCCAGCAGCCGACAGATCATGAACACTGAAGCTTTCTTT
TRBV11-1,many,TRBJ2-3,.,CASSLVLSATDTQYF,TGTGCCAGCAGCTTAGTTCTCTCGGCAACAGATACGCAGTATTTT
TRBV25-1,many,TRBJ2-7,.,CASSDYEQYF,TGTGCCAGCAGTGATTACGAGCAGTACTTC
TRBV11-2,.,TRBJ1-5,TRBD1,CASSSGSGGTASNQPQHF,TGTGCCAGCAGCTCCGGCTCGGGCGGGACAGCTAGCAATCAGCCCCAGCATTTT
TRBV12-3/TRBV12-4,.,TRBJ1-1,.,CASSPSWRAEAFF,TGTGCCAGCAGTCCGTCTTGGAGGGCTGAAGCTTTCTTT
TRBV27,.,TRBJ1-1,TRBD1,CASSFRQGGTEAFF,TGTGCCAGCAGTTTTAGGCAGGGGGGCACTGAAGCTTTCTTT
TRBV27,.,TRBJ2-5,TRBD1,CASSLYGTGSRRETQYF,TGTGCCAGCAGCTTATACGGGACAGGGTCCAGGAGAGAGACCCAGTACTTC